This T cell receptor beta chain was recovered during a study of CD8+CD57+ T cells in acquired aplastic anemia. As for the study in general: Sorted CD4+ plus CD8+ cells gave DNA averaging about 3.2 ug.

Findings and limits, study-wide: Researchers report that around 29 CD8+ CDR3 sequences appeared in both patients and controls.

This clonotype appeared a single time. The antigen is undetermined. The use of genomic DNA as template underpinned the TCR beta VDJ and CDR3 profiling. TCRdb passed the reads through MiXCR, listing each CDR3 protein once. The data contain 170,000 or so distinct CDR3 sequences, roughly 65% of them singletons. The CDR3 is made up of 16 amino acids. CDR1 and CDR2 (germline): MGHRA, YSYEKL. V was trimmed by 1 base and J by 0 bases, leaving 11 bases between them. Patients included in sequencing had previously demonstrated CD8+CD57+ cell expansion by flow cytometry. Therapy had not been given to patients before blood sampling.

V is TRBV4-1 and J is TRBJ2-3; no firm D call. The clonotype originates from a human donor with aplastic anemia. The specimen was sorted CD4+, CD8+, or CD8+CD57+ T cells (not recorded which) from PBMCs. As DNA, the CDR3 is TGCGCCAGCAGCCAAGTCAACCTGATAAGCACAGATACGCAGTATTTT. Translated, it gives CASSQVNLISTDTQYF.